This T cell receptor (beta chain) was found in a study of blood T cell repertoires in COVID-19. Using immunoSEQ multiplex PCR, the repertoire was profiled, and TCRdb retains in-frame clones only, with some absent. The table records about 190,000 clones, almost 90% of them present only once. Only one count was recorded for this clone. This TCR was recovered from a man aged 45-65 years with acute or convalescent COVID-19. The sequenced sample consisted of peripheral blood.

The CDR3 is CASSPRTGNYGYTF. CDR3 nucleotide sequence: TGTGCCAGCAGCCCCCGGACAGGGAACTATGGCTACACCTTC. This chain connects TRBV7-2 to TRBJ1-2, with 8 bases identical to TRBD1. J was trimmed by 2 bases and V by 5 bases; bases with no gene match: 4. The CDR3 sequence is 14 residues long. Germline assignment: CDR1 SGHTA and CDR2 FQGNSA.